A selection of T cell receptor beta chains follows, all from one sample in a study of T cell changes during pregnancy in multiple sclerosis. Repertoires were generated with immunoSEQ multiplex PCR, while TCRdb's copy carries only in-frame clones and drops some. This repertoire shows about 50,000 clones, 85% to 95% found once; its top ten account for around 0.76%. The starting material was CD4+ T cells from peripheral blood mononuclear cells, obtained in the third trimester of pregnancy. The receptors were sampled from a female donor with multiple sclerosis, enrolled in a pregnancy study. The CDR3 runs from the conserved cysteine through the conserved F or W. The order of the fields is J gene, clone size, D gene, V gene, CDR3 protein, CDR3 DNA. The D gene is left open where the match is weak. A clone size is listed for some rows: how often the clone was seen (once, few, many), or a class if it is expanded.

>TRBJ2-1|.|TRBD2|TRBV4-3
CASSLGTRANEQFF
TGCGCCAGCAGCCTCGGGACTAGGGCGAATGAGCAGTTCTTC
>TRBJ1-2|few|.|TRBV19
CASSMGRNYGYTF
TGTGCCAGTAGTATGGGCAGAAACTATGGCTACACCTTC
>TRBJ2-7|.|.|TRBV11-2
CASSLVQGGSYEQYF
TGTGCCAGCAGCTTAGTCCAAGGGGGTTCCTACGAGCAGTACTTC
>TRBJ1-6|.|TRBD1|TRBV4-3
CASSQDGTGGNSPLHF
TGCGCCAGCAGCCAAGATGGGACAGGGGGCAATTCACCCCTCCACTTT
>TRBJ2-2|few|TRBD1|TRBV7-2
CASSSYRGHTGELFF
TGTGCCAGCAGCTCGTACAGGGGGCACACCGGGGAGCTGTTTTTT
>TRBJ1-5|once|.|TRBV19
CASSVSTGPGQPQHF
TGTGCCAGTAGTGTAAGTACAGGGCCAGGTCAGCCCCAGCATTTT
>TRBJ1-1|.|TRBD1|TRBV27
CASSPDRGGNTEAFF
TGTGCCAGCAGTCCCGACAGGGGCGGGAACACTGAAGCTTTCTTT
>TRBJ1-1|.|TRBD1|TRBV7-2
CASRDTGDVYTEAFF
TGTGCCAGCAGAGATACAGGGGATGTGTACACTGAAGCTTTCTTT
>TRBJ2-1|.|.|TRBV9
CASSVGIDGPGSYNEQFF
TGTGCCAGCAGCGTAGGAATAGATGGCCCAGGCTCCTACAATGAGCAGTTCTTC
>TRBJ2-1|.|.|TRBV15
CATSRSGTNLLNEQFF
TGTGCCACCAGCAGGTCCGGGACAAACCTCCTCAATGAGCAGTTCTTC
>TRBJ2-3|.|TRBD1|TRBV4-2
CASSESTGAASDTQYF
TGTGCCAGCAGTGAGTCGACAGGGGCGGCTTCAGATACGCAGTATTTT
>TRBJ2-2|.|TRBD2|TRBV4-3
CASSQTPVLAGESAPGELFF
TGCGCCAGCAGCCAAACGCCTGTCCTAGCGGGGGAGTCCGCCCCCGGGGAGCTGTTTTTT
>TRBJ1-4|.|.|TRBV15
CATSSGGGKLFF
TGTGCCACCAGTAGCGGCGGAGGAAAACTGTTTTTT
>TRBJ1-5|.|.|TRBV7-2
CASSLRGNQPQHF
TGTGCCAGCAGCCTACGGGGCAATCAGCCCCAGCATTTT
>TRBJ1-1|.|TRBD1|TRBV18
CASSRDRGTEAFF
TGTGCCAGCTCGCGGGACAGGGGGACTGAAGCTTTCTTT
>TRBJ1-5|.|TRBD1|TRBV2
CASSDRGLSNQPQHF
TGTGCCAGCAGTGACAGGGGGCTTAGCAATCAGCCCCAGCATTTT
>TRBJ2-1|.|.|TRBV4-2
CASSQVSGSGNEQFF
TGTGCCAGCAGCCAAGTGTCGGGGTCGGGGAATGAGCAGTTCTTC
>TRBJ2-1|once|.|TRBV5-1
CASSPPGGNNEQFF
TGCGCCAGCAGCCCCCCTGGGGGGAACAATGAGCAGTTCTTC
>TRBJ2-3|.|TRBD2|TRBV5-1
CASSLAVSGGADTQYF
TGCGCCAGCAGCTTGGCCGTCAGCGGGGGGGCAGATACGCAGTATTTT
>TRBJ2-5|.|TRBD2|TRBV6-6
CASSGGGGLAEETQYF
TGTGCCAGCAGTGGGGGTGGCGGACTAGCAGAAGAGACCCAGTACTTC
>TRBJ2-7|once|TRBD2|TRBV7-2
CASSLEAGVYEQYF
TGTGCCAGCAGCTTAGAAGCGGGGGTATACGAGCAGTACTTC
>TRBJ2-1|.|TRBD2|TRBV7-7
CASSPSGGAYNEQFF
TGTGCTAGCTCCCCAAGCGGGGGGGCCTACAATGAGCAGTTCTTC
>TRBJ1-1|.|TRBD1|TRBV16
CASSQTGLNTEAFF
TGTGCCAGCAGCCAGACAGGGTTGAACACTGAAGCTTTCTTT
>TRBJ1-6|once|TRBD1|TRBV7-2
CASTDRRGSPLHF
TGTGCCAGCACGGACAGGAGAGGGTCACCCCTCCACTTT
>TRBJ1-1|.|TRBD1|TRBV11-2
CASSLLPTGANTEAFF
TGTGCCAGCAGCCTTCTACCGACAGGGGCGAACACTGAAGCTTTCTTT
>TRBJ2-5|.|TRBD2|TRBV7-2
CATGGGGALGETQYF
TGTGCCACCGGAGGCGGGGGGGCGTTGGGGGAGACCCAGTACTTC
>TRBJ2-2|.|.|TRBV9
CASSVEASITGELFF
TGTGCCAGCAGCGTAGAAGCTAGCATCACCGGGGAGCTGTTTTTT
>TRBJ2-7|.|TRBD1|TRBV7-2
CASSGGQGSYEQYF
TGTGCCAGCAGCGGGGGACAGGGCTCCTACGAGCAGTACTTC
>TRBJ1-6|.|.|TRBV7-8
CASSLVSGSGAPLHF
TGTGCCAGCAGCTTAGTATCAGGATCGGGAGCACCCCTCCACTTT
>TRBJ1-4|.|TRBD1|TRBV19
CATRTGGRGTNEKLFF
TGTGCCACAAGGACAGGGGGGAGAGGAACTAATGAAAAACTGTTTTTT
>TRBJ1-2|.|TRBD1|TRBV9
CASSVLGTGANYGYTF
TGTGCCAGCAGCGTGCTTGGGACAGGGGCTAACTATGGCTACACCTTC
>TRBJ2-1|.|.|TRBV20-1
CSARGADEQFF
TGCAGTGCTAGAGGAGCCGATGAGCAGTTCTTC
>TRBJ2-2|.|.|TRBV10-3
CAISQTGELFF
TGTGCCATCAGCCAAACCGGGGAGCTGTTTTTT
>TRBJ1-1|.|TRBD1|TRBV5-4
CASSLQGVEGEAFF
TGTGCCAGCAGCTTGCAGGGGGTTGAGGGTGAAGCTTTCTTT
>TRBJ2-5|.|TRBD2|TRBV30
CAWDRGGWETQYF
TGTGCCTGGGACCGGGGGGGGTGGGAGACCCAGTACTTC
>TRBJ1-4|.|.|TRBV15
CATRQSMAANEKLFF
TGTGCCACCAGGCAAAGTATGGCAGCTAATGAAAAACTGTTTTTT
>TRBJ1-1|.|TRBD1|TRBV27
CASSLAPGQVGHTTEAFF
TGTGCCAGCAGTTTAGCCCCGGGACAGGTTGGACACACTACTGAAGCTTTCTTT
>TRBJ2-2|.|.|TRBV7-9
CASSYDRYTGELFF
TGTGCCAGCAGCTACGACAGGTACACCGGGGAGCTGTTTTTT
>TRBJ1-2|.|TRBD1|TRBV14
CASSQATGQGYGYTF
TGTGCCAGCAGCCAAGCTACGGGACAGGGCTATGGCTACACCTTC
>TRBJ2-7|.|TRBD2|TRBV11-2
CASSFPGTTEQYF
TGTGCCAGCAGCTTTCCAGGGACTACTGAGCAGTACTTC
>TRBJ1-2|few|.|TRBV6-4
CASSRGNYGYTF
TGTGCCAGCAGTAGGGGGAACTATGGCTACACCTTC
>TRBJ2-7|.|.|TRBV18
CASSLENGQGQNF
TGTGCCAGCTCACTGGAGAACGGTCAAGGACAAAACTTC
>TRBJ1-6|.|TRBD1|TRBV19
CASSRTGDYNSPLHF
TGTGCCAGCTCTAGGACAGGGGATTATAATTCACCCCTCCACTTT